Shown below are 22 T cell receptor beta chains from a single sample sequenced in a study of response to subunit inactivated influenza vaccine. MiXCR was run by TCRdb on the RT-PCR reads, yielding one entry per CDR3 protein. The table shows roughly 540,000 distinct CDR3 sequences, with less than 25% occurring only once. The same sample was also studied in work on T cells expressing NK-cell markers. That paper states: Researchers built TCR beta cDNA using 5'RACE template switching with UMIs.

The sequenced sample was CD4+ T cells sorted from PBMCs, obtained 12 days after vaccination. The origin of the receptors is a man aged 45-65 years who received an inactivated influenza vaccine.

This clonotype was counted only a few times. The chain combines TRBV12-3 or TRBV12-4 with TRBJ2-7; D is uncertain. The CDR3 contains 15 residues. V was clipped by 2 bases and J by 2 bases, with 13 bases between them. CDR3: CASSLKHQKPYEQYF. CDR3 DNA: TGTGCCAGCAGTTTAAAGCACCAAAAACCCTACGAGCAGTACTTC.

This clonotype has just a few counts. The chain uses TRBV28 and TRBJ2-1; D not resolved. Germline assignment: CDR1 MDHEN and CDR2 SYDVKM. The CDR3 covers 15 residues. V was trimmed by 2 bases and J by 0 bases, leaving 8 bases between them. The CDR3 loop reads CASSLHMSSYNEQFF. The CDR3 DNA reads as TGTGCCAGCAGTTTACATATGAGCTCCTACAATGAGCAGTTCTTC.

This clonotype was observed a few times. The chain combines TRBV20-1 with TRBJ2-7, with D tentatively TRBD2 (6 bases). The V gene's germline CDR1 is DFQATT and CDR2 SNEGSKA (reference sequence). The CDR3 is made up of 15 amino acids. The germline V and J ends were trimmed by 0 bases and 0 bases, with 12 bases remaining between them. DNA of the CDR3: TGCAGTGCTAGAGATGGGGCCGGGAGCTCCTACGAGCAGTACTTC. It specifies CSARDGAGSSYEQYF.

This clonotype was observed a handful of times. The V call is TRBV7-6, the J call TRBJ2-2, with a weak D call TRBD1 (5 bases). Trimming left V 2 bases short and J 5 bases short, with 18 bases between. Germline assignment: CDR1 SGHVS and CDR2 FNYEAQ. The CDR3 covers 17 residues. The CDR3 protein is CASSLFPRGAETGELFF. The CDR3 DNA follows: TGTGCCAGCAGCTTATTTCCAAGGGGCGCTGAAACCGGGGAGCTGTTTTTT.

The chain links TRBV29-1 to TRBJ2-7; 8 nucleotides align to TRBD1. CDR1 and CDR2 (germline): SQVTM, ANQGSEA. V lost 7 bases, J lost 5 bases, and 13 bases stayed unmatched. The CDR3 spans 14 residues. CDR3 nucleotide sequence: TGCAGCGCACAATCGGACAGGGCGTATGACGAGCAGTACTTC. This translates into CSAQSDRAYDEQYF.

This clonotype was counted between two and nine times. The J gene is TRBJ2-3, the V gene TRBV7-2; 8 nucleotides align to TRBD2. The CDR3 covers 16 residues. Germline CDR1 reads SGHTA; CDR2 reads FQGNSA. V lost 9 bases and J lost 5; bases outside the gene matches: 16. This CDR3 is CASNEWGTRSVDTQYF. The CDR3 bases are TGTGCCAGTAACGAGTGGGGGACTAGGAGTGTAGATACGCAGTATTTT.

V gene TRBV5-4 combines with J gene TRBJ2-5, with 12 bases aligning to TRBD2. CDR3 length: 15 amino acids. V lost 5 bases and J lost 5; bases outside the gene matches: 7. The germline V gene has CDR1 SGHNT and CDR2 YYREEE (reference sequence). The CDR3 coding sequence is TGTGCCAGCAGGAGCGGACTAGCGGGACTGGAGACCCAGTACTTC. Translating it yields CASRSGLAGLETQYF.

The chain couples TRBV7-2 to TRBJ2-5; 9 bases line up with TRBD2. CDR3 length: 15 amino acids. The J segment lost 3 bases and the V segment lost 2 bases, leaving 4 bases of the junction unmatched. In germline, CDR1 is SGHTA, CDR2 FQGNSA. CDR3 sequence (DNA): TGTGCCAGCAGCTTACAGCTAGCGGGGAAAGAGACCCAGTACTTC. This gives the protein CASSLQLAGKETQYF.

The chain uses TRBV7-9 and TRBJ2-5, with 12 positions matching TRBD2. Germline loops: CDR1 SEHNR, CDR2 FQNEAQ (reference sequence). The CDR3 is made up of 16 amino acids. Unmatched junction bases numbered 8, after V lost 4 bases and J lost 5 bases. The CDR3: CASSSTSGGFKETQYF. The CDR3 DNA reads as TGTGCCAGCAGCTCAACTAGCGGGGGGTTCAAGGAGACCCAGTACTTC.

This clonotype was counted between two and nine times. This chain links TRBV20-1 with TRBJ2-7; D perhaps matches TRBD1 (6 bases). Trimming took 3 bases from V and 4 from J, leaving 16 bases between them. The CDR3 has 14 amino acids. Germline lookup yields CDR1 DFQATT and CDR2 SNEGSKA (reference sequence). The CDR3 nucleotides read TGCAGTGCTAGGGCACGGACAGCCCCATACGAGCAGTACTTC. Translated: CSARARTAPYEQYF.

V is TRBV18 and J is TRBJ2-1; TRBD2 agrees at 13 bases. J lost 4 bases, V lost 3 bases, and 3 bases had no gene match. Germline lookup yields CDR1 KGHSH and CDR2 LQKENI. The CDR3 consists of 16 residues. For the CDR3, the DNA is TGTGCCAGCTCACCCGGGACTAGCGGGAATTACAATGAGCAGTTCTTC. It codes for CASSPGTSGNYNEQFF.

This clonotype was seen repeatedly, ten times or more. The chain recombines TRBV27 with TRBJ2-7; D possibly uses TRBD1 or TRBD2 (7 bases each). The germline V and J ends were trimmed by 3 bases and 6 bases, with 18 bases remaining between them. CDR1 and CDR2 (germline): MNHEY, SMNVEV (reference sequence). This CDR3 has 15 amino acids. The CDR3 region is CASSFRIGEGAEQYF. The CDR3 region has the DNA TGTGCCAGCAGTTTTCGAATCGGGGAGGGGGCCGAGCAGTACTTC.

This clonotype was counted a few times. The CDR3 here is CASSFWASGRTNTGELFF. CDR3 DNA sequence: TGTGCCAGCAGCTTTTGGGCGAGCGGGAGGACGAACACCGGGGAGCTGTTTTTT. The V gene is TRBV7-8, the J gene TRBJ2-2; the match to TRBD2 covers 9 bases. The germline CDR1 and CDR2 sequences are SGHVS and FQNEAQ. The CDR3 is made up of 18 amino acids. Trimming cost V 3 bases and J 0 bases; bases outside gene matches: 8.

This clonotype was seen more than once but under ten times. The chain combines TRBV9 with TRBJ2-1; D might be TRBD1 or TRBD2, each matching 6 bases. V shed 4 bases and J shed 7 bases, with 18 bases lying between them. Germline CDR1 and CDR2: SGDLS and YYNGEE. The length of the CDR3 is 15 residues. This chain's CDR3 is CASSPWGALGNEQFF. The CDR3 DNA sequence: TGTGCCAGCAGCCCCTGGGGGGCCCTAGGGAATGAGCAGTTCTTC.

This clonotype was counted between two and nine times. The V call is TRBV7-2, the J call TRBJ2-1, with 7 bases lining up with TRBD2. Germline CDR1 and CDR2: SGHTA and FQGNSA. The trim removed 5 bases at V and 3 bases at J, leaving 10 bases unmatched. The CDR3 runs 16 residues. The CDR3, as DNA: TGTGCCAGCAGCCCCCATGGTGCGGGGGTCTACAATGAGCAGTTCTTC. Residues: CASSPHGAGVYNEQFF.

This chain uses TRBV28 with TRBJ2-1; D is unresolved. Germline CDR1 reads MDHEN; CDR2 reads SYDVKM. This CDR3 contains 13 residues. V gave up 2 bases and J gave up 7 bases, with 9 bases separating them. For the CDR3, the DNA is TGTGCCAGCAGTTTACAACTGACTAATGAGCAGTTCTTC. Translation: CASSLQLTNEQFF.

The rearrangement joins TRBV7-8 to TRBJ2-1, with D possibly TRBD2 on 5 matching bases. Trimming stripped 3 bases from V and 10 bases from J, with 22 bases between. CDR1 is SGHVS, CDR2 FQNEAQ, per germline. This CDR3 is 16 amino acids long. CDR3 in DNA: TGTGCCAGCAGCTTTCCCCCCTGGAGGCCAAATCCAGAGCAGTTCTTC. Protein sequence: CASSFPPWRPNPEQFF.

The chain is built from TRBV24-1 and TRBJ2-5; possible D gene TRBD1, 6 bases. CDR1 and CDR2 (germline): KGHDR, SFDVKD. V was cut by 10 bases and J by 4 bases, with 18 bases left in between. This CDR3 spans 14 amino acids. Written as DNA, the CDR3 is TGTGCCACGTCCAAGCAGGGGCGTTCAGAGACCCAGTACTTC. Translating it yields CATSKQGRSETQYF.

V and J are TRBV4-3 and TRBJ2-1; 9 positions agree with TRBD2. V gave up 0 bases and J gave up 2 bases; unmatched junction bases: 5. From germline, CDR1 is LGHNA and CDR2 YSLEER. The CDR3 is 17 residues long. The CDR3 loop is CASSQDSGGRAYNEQFF. CDR3 sequence (DNA): TGCGCCAGCAGCCAAGATAGCGGCGGGAGGGCCTACAATGAGCAGTTCTTC.

This chain connects TRBV7-2 to TRBJ2-1; the D gene is possibly TRBD1 (6 bases). V was trimmed by 5 bases and J by 8 bases, leaving 16 bases between them. This CDR3 spans 14 amino acids. CDR1 is SGHTA, CDR2 FQGNSA, per germline. CDR3 residues: CASSLGQNNDEQFF. CDR3 DNA: TGTGCCAGCAGCCTCGGACAGAACAACGATGAGCAGTTCTTC.

The V gene is TRBV6-5, the J gene TRBJ2-7; 11 bases map to TRBD2. The CDR3 runs to 14 residues. Germline V gene data show CDR1 as MNHEY and CDR2 as SVGAGI. The trim removed 4 bases at V and 3 bases at J, leaving 2 bases unmatched. CDR3 in amino acids: CASSWTSGYYEQYF. CDR3 in DNA: TGTGCCAGCAGTTGGACTAGCGGGTACTACGAGCAGTACTTC.

The chain is built from TRBV18 and TRBJ2-5; 8 bases line up with TRBD1. The trim removed 6 bases at V and 2 bases at J, leaving 5 bases unmatched. The germline gives CDR1 KGHSH, CDR2 LQKENI. CDR3 length: 14 amino acids. The CDR3 DNA reads TGTGCCAGCTCCAATACAGGGGGGCAAGAGACCCAGTACTTC. Translated, it gives CASSNTGGQETQYF.